This T cell receptor (beta chain) was retrieved from a study of control samples from healthy donors and cancer patients. Sequencing used immunoSEQ multiplex PCR; TCRdb keeps in-frame clones, though not all of them. Found here are 150,000 or so clones, around 95% of them singletons; the top ten hold 5.7%. The TCR comes from a man in his forties or fifties in good health. The sample taken for sequencing was blood.

CDR3 nucleotide sequence: TGTGCCAGCAGTTACTCCGGAGGTTCAAACACCATATATTTT. Its translation: CASSYSGGSNTIYF. The chain recombines TRBV6-5 with TRBJ1-3; D call uncertain. Germline V CDR1 and CDR2: MNHEY, SVGAGI. Trimming pared 0 bases from V and 6 bases from J, leaving 9 bases between. This CDR3 spans 14 amino acids.